These 9 T cell receptor beta chains were sequenced from one sample in a study of technical replicates of blood from a handful of donors. Method: immunoSEQ multiplex PCR; TCRdb's copy keeps in-frame clones and lacks some. Among 55,000 to 80,000 clones listed, around 93% were seen once. Source material: T cells isolated from PBMCs. Receptor source: a human donor in good health.

The count of this clone is one. V gene TRBV30 combines with J gene TRBJ2-7, with D possibly matching TRBD2 (5 bases). The V end lost 4 bases, the J end lost 5 bases, and 12 bases lay between the germline ends. The germline V gene has CDR1 GTSNPN and CDR2 SVGIG (reference sequence). This CDR3 has 12 amino acids. The CDR3 DNA sequence: TGTGCCTGGACTACCCCGGGGAACGAGCAGTACTTC. This encodes CAWTTPGNEQYF.

The V and J genes are TRBV19 and TRBJ2-4, with 7 bases fitting TRBD1. The J segment lost 7 bases and the V segment lost 0 bases, leaving 3 bases of the junction unmatched. Germline values: CDR1 LNHDA, CDR2 SQIVND (reference sequence). This CDR3 contains 14 residues. CDR3 region: CASSIEGTVNIQYF. As DNA, the CDR3 is TGTGCCAGTAGTATAGAGGGGACAGTCAACATTCAGTACTTC.

The rearrangement uses TRBV7-2 and TRBJ2-7; 8 positions match TRBD2. Germline-derived CDR1 and CDR2 are SGHTA and FQGNSA. V gave up 1 base and J gave up 5 bases; unmatched junction bases: 10. The CDR3 extends over 16 amino acids. The CDR3 loop reads CASSLGGSGVANEQYF. The DNA of the CDR3 is TGTGCCAGCAGCTTAGGGGGTAGCGGGGTTGCGAACGAGCAGTACTTC.

The chain uses TRBV5-4 and TRBJ2-3, with D possibly matching TRBD1 (6 bases). Trimming left V 0 bases short and J 0 bases short, with 14 bases between. The CDR3 is 17 residues long. Germline V gives CDR1 SGHNT, CDR2 YYREEE (reference sequence). The CDR3 loop is CASSLDRAKASTDTQYF. The CDR3 coding sequence is TGTGCCAGCAGCTTGGACAGGGCGAAGGCTAGCACAGATACGCAGTATTTT.

The genes are TRBV5-4 and TRBJ2-7; 7 positions match TRBD1. Trimming cost V 4 bases and J 3 bases; bases outside gene matches: 7. This CDR3 spans 14 amino acids. Germline lookup yields CDR1 SGHNT and CDR2 YYREEE (reference sequence). The CDR3 is CASSTPAGGYEQYF. CDR3 coding DNA: TGTGCCAGCAGCACACCCGCAGGGGGCTACGAGCAGTACTTC.

The rearrangement links TRBV14 to TRBJ2-7; TRBD1 aligns across 10 bases. CDR1 and CDR2 (germline): SGHDN, FVKESK. V trimming: 6 bases; J trimming: 6 bases; junction bases outside the gene matches: 11. This CDR3 is 15 amino acids long. The CDR3 is CASSSLTGGRIEQYF. The CDR3 region has the DNA TGTGCCAGCAGTTCTTTGACAGGGGGCCGGATCGAGCAGTACTTC.

This clone occurred once. The chain couples TRBV25-1 to TRBJ2-6; no firm D call. Trimming took 8 bases from V and 4 from J, leaving 9 bases between them. CDR1 and CDR2 (germline): MGHDK, SYGVNS. This CDR3 has 13 residues. The CDR3 loop reads CASLLAGANVLTF. The CDR3, as DNA: TGTGCCAGCCTTCTGGCCGGGGCCAACGTCCTGACTTTC.

CDR3 nucleotides: TGTGCCAGCAGTTACTCGATTGAGGGAATGGGGACCCAGTACTTC. Amino acids: CASSYSIEGMGTQYF. The chain employs TRBV6-5 and TRBJ2-5; TRBD2 might be the D (5 bases). The CDR3 has 15 amino acids. V was trimmed by 0 bases and J by 7 bases, leaving 15 bases between them. Germline CDR1 and CDR2: MNHEY and SVGAGI.

The rearrangement joins TRBV5-6 to TRBJ1-4; TRBD1 agrees at 8 bases. The CDR3 loop spans 19 amino acids. The germline gives CDR1 SGHDT, CDR2 YYEEEE. V was clipped by 0 bases and J by 7 bases; unmatched bases: 17. In DNA, the CDR3 is TGTGCCAGCAGCTTGGTCCGGCAGGGGGCCGTCGTCGGTATTGAAAAACTGTTTTTT. This translates into CASSLVRQGAVVGIEKLFF. Full variable domain (outside the CDR3, taken from reference TRBV5-6 and TRBJ1-4): DAGVTQSPTHLIKTRGQQVTLRCSPKSGHDTVSWYQQALGQGPQFIFQYYEEEERQRGNFPDRFSGHQFPNYSSELNVNALLLGDSALYLCASSLVRQGAVVGIEKLFFGSGTQLSVL.